One sample yielded the 7 T cell receptor beta chains listed below, sequenced in a study of CDR3 diversity in severe acne. TCRdb passed the PCR reads through MiXCR, listing each CDR3 protein once. This table has more than 85,000 distinct CDR3 sequences, about half appearing once. Sequenced input: blood. Receptors originate from a male donor with acne.

Worth noting for this clonotype: One junction end disagrees with the germline gene, perhaps due to a read error. V usage is TRBV10-3 and J usage is TRBJ1-5; D not resolved. Looked up from germline, CDR1 is ENHRY and CDR2 is SYGVKD. The length of the CDR3 is 15 residues. The CDR3 nucleotides are TGTGCCAGCAGTGACTCGTCAGGATCCGGTCAGCCCCAGCATTTT. This encodes CASSDSSGSGQPQHF.

As to this clonotype: A much larger clonotype is one base distant, so this may be a read error. This chain joins TRBV2 and TRBJ1-5; 7 positions agree with TRBD1. The V and J ends lost 4 bases and 6 bases, in that order; junction bases with no gene match: 6. Looked up from germline, CDR1 is SNHLY and CDR2 is FYNNEI. The CDR3 length is 14 residues. This chain's CDR3 is CASSGAGGSQPQHF. The CDR3 DNA follows: TGTGCCAGCAGTGGAGCAGGGGGAAGTCAGCCCCAGCATTTT.

This sequence joins TRBV7-9 and TRBJ1-6; perhaps TRBD1 as D (6 bases). Germline V CDR1 and CDR2: SEHNR, FQNEAQ (reference sequence). The germline V and J ends were trimmed by 3 bases and 9 bases, with 12 bases remaining between them. The CDR3 covers 14 residues. The CDR3 loop reads CASSLAGAISPLHF. The CDR3 DNA reads TGTGCCAGCAGCTTGGCAGGGGCGATTTCACCCCTCCACTTT.

The V call is TRBV7-9, the J call TRBJ2-7; no definite D call. V lost 5 bases to trimming and J lost 3 bases, with 8 bases between them. Germline lookup yields CDR1 SEHNR and CDR2 FQNEAQ (reference sequence). CDR3 length equals 12 residues. The CDR3 spells CASSGKYYEQYF. As DNA, the CDR3 is TGTGCCAGCAGCGGGAAGTACTACGAGCAGTACTTC.

This clonotype has a count of ten or more. V usage is TRBV6-1 and J usage is TRBJ1-5, with D perhaps TRBD1 (6 bases). Between the trimmed V and J ends, which lost 1 base and 5 bases, there was a span of 12 bases. CDR1 MNHNS and CDR2 SASEGT come from the germline V gene. The CDR3 runs 15 residues. For the CDR3, the DNA is TGTGCCAGCAGTGAAGGGGAAAGGGGGGATCAGCCCCAGCATTTT. Its translation: CASSEGERGDQPQHF.

The genes are TRBV19 and TRBJ1-6, with 8 bases lining up with TRBD1. With V trimmed by 5 bases and J by 8 bases, 8 bases remained unmatched. The CDR3 totals 15 residues. CDR1 LNHDA and CDR2 SQIVND come from the germline V gene (reference sequence). The CDR3 spells CASSPWTGTDSPLHF. The CDR3 DNA reads as TGTGCCAGTAGTCCGTGGACAGGGACGGATTCACCCCTCCACTTT.

In its sample, this clonotype was seen many times. The rearrangement joins TRBV2 to TRBJ2-3, with D possibly matching TRBD2 (6 bases). The length of the CDR3 is 15 residues. Germline values: CDR1 SNHLY, CDR2 FYNNEI. Trimming cost V 7 bases and J 0 bases, with 14 bases left between them. The CDR3 DNA reads as TGTGCCAGCAACCTCCGGGGGACTAGCACAGATACGCAGTATTTT. Protein sequence: CASNLRGTSTDTQYF. The full variable domain, with the rest looked up from reference TRBV2 and TRBJ2-3, is EPEVTQTPSHQVTQMGQEVILRCVPISNHLYFYWYRQILGQKVEFLVSFYNNEISEKSEIFDDQFSVERPDGSNFTLKIRSTKLEDSAMYFCASNLRGTSTDTQYFGPGTRLTVL.